This is a list of T cell receptor beta chains from one sample in a study of T cell changes during pregnancy in multiple sclerosis. Libraries were prepared by immunoSEQ multiplex PCR; TCRdb keeps only in-frame clonotypes and omits some of them. The repertoire consists of 25,000 to 30,000 clones, with approximately 90% occurring once and the leading ten covering 6.9%. This specimen consisted of CD8+ T cells from peripheral blood mononuclear cells, obtained in the second trimester of pregnancy. All receptors come from a female donor with multiple sclerosis, enrolled in a pregnancy study. Both conserved end residues are part of each CDR3. The order of the fields is clone size, J gene, V gene, D gene, CDR3 protein, CDR3 DNA. A D gene is named only where the DNA matches it firmly. Size tells how often a clone was seen (once, few, many) or the class of an expanded clone, and some rows leave it out.

>-|TRBJ2-1|TRBV7-9|-
CASSFLASGNEQFF
TGTGCCAGCAGCTTTCTGGCCTCGGGAAATGAGCAGTTCTTC
>-|TRBJ2-1|TRBV7-3|TRBD2
CASSSTGTTSYNEQFF
TGTGCCAGCAGCTCTACCGGGACTACATCCTACAATGAGCAGTTCTTC
>once|TRBJ2-3|TRBV7-3|TRBD2
CASSLNGGDTQYF
TGTGCCAGCAGCTTAAACGGGGGGGATACGCAGTATTTT
>-|TRBJ2-2|TRBV15|TRBD1
CATSRGTETAGELFF
TGTGCCACCAGCAGGGGGACAGAGACGGCCGGGGAGCTGTTTTTT
>-|TRBJ1-1|TRBV7-9|-
CASSTPQGPNTEAFF
TGTGCCAGCAGCACGCCTCAGGGGCCGAACACTGAAGCTTTCTTT
>-|TRBJ1-5|TRBV27|-
CASSLSSNQPQHF
TGTGCCAGCAGTTTATCGTCAAATCAGCCCCAGCATTTT
>-|TRBJ1-5|TRBV9|-
CASSVRQPQHF
TGTGCCAGCAGCGTGAGACAGCCCCAGCATTTT
>-|TRBJ2-2|TRBV11-3|TRBD1
CASSFVTGGPAGELFF
TGTGCCAGCAGCTTTGTAACAGGGGGGCCCGCCGGGGAGCTGTTTTTT
>-|TRBJ2-2|TRBV19|-
CAAESSNTGELFF
TGTGCCGCCGAGTCCTCGAACACCGGGGAGCTGTTTTTT
>-|TRBJ1-3|TRBV11-2|-
CASSLGHGNTIYF
TGTGCCAGCAGCTTAGGACACGGAAACACCATATATTTT
>-|TRBJ2-1|TRBV5-1|-
CASTREKISYNEQFF
TGCGCCAGCACTCGGGAGAAGATTTCTTACAATGAGCAGTTCTTC
>-|TRBJ2-4|TRBV5-6|-
CASSRLEEAIQYF
TGTGCCAGCAGCCGCCTCGAGGAGGCCATTCAGTACTTC
>-|TRBJ2-3|TRBV6-6|TRBD2
CASRDYPSGHTQYF
TGTGCCAGCAGAGACTATCCTAGCGGACATACGCAGTATTTT
>-|TRBJ1-1|TRBV4-1|-
CASSQDPRLGTEAFF
TGCGCCAGCAGCCAAGATCCTAGATTGGGCACTGAAGCTTTCTTT
>few|TRBJ1-1|TRBV6-5|-
CASHRTVGNTEAFF
TGTGCCAGCCACCGGACAGTCGGGAACACTGAAGCTTTCTTT
>-|TRBJ2-2|TRBV4-1|-
CASSQGQRMHTGELFF
TGCGCCAGCAGCCAAGGGCAGCGGATGCACACCGGGGAGCTGTTTTTT
>-|TRBJ1-4|TRBV5-1|-
CASSLTTDIREKLFF
TGCGCCAGCAGCTTAACCACGGACATTAGGGAAAAACTGTTTTTT
>-|TRBJ1-1|TRBV30|-
CAWVEDRFNTEAFF
TGTGCCTGGGTAGAGGACAGATTCAACACTGAAGCTTTCTTT
>-|TRBJ2-1|TRBV7-9|TRBD1
CASSRGLGTEQQFF
TGTGCCAGCAGCCGAGGCCTCGGGACAGAACAGCAGTTCTTC
>-|TRBJ2-2|TRBV7-3|-
CASSLVEGGTGELFF
TGTGCCAGCAGCCTGGTCGAAGGGGGCACCGGGGAGCTGTTTTTT
>-|TRBJ1-6|TRBV7-6|-
CASSTNQDSYNSPLHF
TGTGCCAGCAGCACCAATCAGGACAGCTATAATTCACCCCTCCACTTT
>-|TRBJ2-1|TRBV7-6|-
CASSLEGGPDYNEQFF
TGTGCCAGCAGCTTAGAGGGGGGGCCAGATTACAATGAGCAGTTCTTC
>-|TRBJ2-7|TRBV7-9|TRBD2
CASSSGLAGAGEQYF
TGTGCCAGCAGCTCCGGACTAGCCGGAGCAGGGGAGCAGTACTTC
>-|TRBJ2-7|TRBV7-9|-
CASSTRGYEQYF
TGTGCCAGCAGCACGAGAGGTTACGAGCAGTACTTC
>-|TRBJ2-1|TRBV19|TRBD2
CASSIFSGEYNEQFF
TGTGCCAGTAGTATTTTCAGCGGGGAATACAATGAGCAGTTCTTC
>-|TRBJ2-7|TRBV28|TRBD1
CASSLGTGISYEQYF
TGTGCCAGCAGTCTTGGGACAGGGATTAGCTACGAGCAGTACTTC
>-|TRBJ1-1|TRBV27|-
CASSLSRGTEAFF
TGTGCCAGCAGTTTAAGCCGGGGCACTGAAGCTTTCTTT
>-|TRBJ1-1|TRBV6-5|TRBD1
CASSYGQGTEAFF
TGTGCCAGCAGTTACGGACAGGGTACTGAAGCTTTCTTT
>-|TRBJ2-3|TRBV27|TRBD2
CASRLAGVPDTQYF
TGTGCCAGCAGACTAGCGGGGGTGCCAGATACGCAGTATTTT
>-|TRBJ1-1|TRBV27|TRBD1
CASSQGGTEAFF
TGTGCCAGCAGTCAGGGGGGCACTGAAGCTTTCTTT
>-|TRBJ1-6|TRBV6-6|TRBD1
CASSSLDRVDNSPLHF
TGTGCCAGCAGTTCCTTGGACAGGGTGGACAATTCACCCCTCCACTTT
>-|TRBJ2-2|TRBV7-3|TRBD1
CASRNGTGLAGELFF
TGTGCCAGCAGAAACGGGACAGGATTAGCCGGGGAGCTGTTTTTT
>-|TRBJ1-4|TRBV2|TRBD1
CASSDRGYWKLFF
TGTGCCTCCTCAGACAGGGGATATTGGAAACTGTTTTTT
>-|TRBJ1-1|TRBV6-5|-
CATNNGGTEAFF
TGTGCCACAAATAATGGGGGGACTGAAGCTTTCTTT
>-|TRBJ1-6|TRBV4-3|-
CASSQDRTTGSPLHF
TGCGCCAGCAGCCAAGATCGAACAACCGGGTCACCCCTCCACTTT
>once|TRBJ1-2|TRBV7-9|-
CASSSKETARTYGYTF
TGTGCCAGCAGCTCGAAAGAGACGGCTAGAACCTATGGCTACACCTTC
>-|TRBJ2-3|TRBV6-6|-
CASNPGLGADTQYF
TGTGCCAGCAATCCGGGACTGGGCGCAGATACGCAGTATTTT
>-|TRBJ2-1|TRBV7-6|TRBD1
CASSPARDRGNNEQFF
TGTGCCAGCAGCCCTGCCCGGGACAGGGGAAACAATGAGCAGTTCTTC
>-|TRBJ2-3|TRBV28|-
CASSFSVIAAGTDTQYF
TGTGCCAGCAGTTTCAGCGTTATAGCGGCTGGCACAGATACGCAGTATTTT
>-|TRBJ1-2|TRBV5-4|-
CASSFRGGWDGYTF
TGTGCCAGCAGCTTCAGGGGCGGTTGGGATGGCTACACCTTC
>-|TRBJ1-5|TRBV6-6|TRBD1
CASIMGQGLGQPQHF
TGTGCCAGCATTATGGGACAGGGATTGGGTCAGCCCCAGCATTTT